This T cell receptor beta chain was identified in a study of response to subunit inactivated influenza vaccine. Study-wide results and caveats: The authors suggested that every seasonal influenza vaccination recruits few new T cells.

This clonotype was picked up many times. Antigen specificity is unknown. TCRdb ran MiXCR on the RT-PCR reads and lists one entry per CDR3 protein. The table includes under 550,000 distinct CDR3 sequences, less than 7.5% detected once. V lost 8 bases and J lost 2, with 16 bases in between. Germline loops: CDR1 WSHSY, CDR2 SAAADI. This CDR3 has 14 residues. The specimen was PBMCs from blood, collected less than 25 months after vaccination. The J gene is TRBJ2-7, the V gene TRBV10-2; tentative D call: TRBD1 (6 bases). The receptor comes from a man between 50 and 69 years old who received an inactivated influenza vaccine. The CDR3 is CASGVQGLAYEQYF. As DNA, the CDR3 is TGCGCCAGCGGGGTACAGGGCTTGGCCTACGAGCAGTACTTC.